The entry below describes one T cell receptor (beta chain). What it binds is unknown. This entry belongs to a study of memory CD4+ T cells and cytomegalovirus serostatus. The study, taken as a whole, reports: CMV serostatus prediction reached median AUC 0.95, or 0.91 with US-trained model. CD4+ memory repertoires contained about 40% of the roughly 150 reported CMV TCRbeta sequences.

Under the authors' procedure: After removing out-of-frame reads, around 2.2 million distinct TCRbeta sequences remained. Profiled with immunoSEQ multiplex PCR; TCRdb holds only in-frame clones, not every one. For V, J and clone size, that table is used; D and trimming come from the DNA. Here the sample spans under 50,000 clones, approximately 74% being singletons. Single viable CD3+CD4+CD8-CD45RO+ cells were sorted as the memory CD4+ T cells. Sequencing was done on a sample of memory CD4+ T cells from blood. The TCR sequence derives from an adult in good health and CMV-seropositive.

This chain's CDR3 is CGWGGEHTEAFF. For the CDR3, the DNA is TGCGGATGGGGGGGGGAACACACTGAAGCTTTCTTT. The chain is built from TRBV29-1 and TRBJ1-1; the D gene is possibly TRBD1 (5 bases). The length of the CDR3 is 12 residues. The germline V gene encodes CDR1 SQVTM and CDR2 ANQGSEA. The whole variable domain, filled in from reference TRBV29-1 and TRBJ1-1, reads SAVISQKPSRDICQRGTSLTIQCQVDSQVTMMFWYRQQPGQSLTLIATANQGSEATYESGFVIDKFPISRPNLTFSTLTVSNMSPEDSSIYLCGWGGEHTEAFFGQGTRLTVV.